This TCR beta chain was captured in a study of cytomegalovirus exposure and HLA in healthy donors. Findings and caveats of the study: Later genetic work tied a missense DCLRE1C variant to beta-chain V and J trimming. TCR beta chains numbering some 160 were designated cytomegalovirus-associated. Some V segments could not be told apart, so they were left out, TRBV6-2 and TRBV6-3 among them. Earlier findings revealed that most TCR beta V segments proved productive either about 87% or about 30% of the time.

Comment on this clone: Its antigen remains unidentified.

CDR1 is SGHKS and CDR2 is YYEKEE in the germline V gene (reference sequence). The V and J ends lost 1 base and 5 bases respectively, with 9 bases between them. CDR3 size: 14 residues. PCR primers comprised 60 Vbeta and 13 Jbeta primers. Generated by immunoSEQ multiplex PCR, the TCRdb table keeps only in-frame clones and is missing some. Of approximately 100,000 clones in the sample, about 79% were seen once. Sample: PBMCs. The rearrangement links TRBV5-5 to TRBJ1-4, with D possibly matching TRBD1 (6 bases). The source is a woman aged 18-29 years in good health and CMV-seronegative. CDR3 in DNA: TGTGCCAGCAGCTTGTGGACAGCCAATGAAAAACTGTTTTTT. This sequence encodes CASSLWTANEKLFF.